This T cell receptor beta chain was identified in a study of T cells after yellow fever vaccination. Study observations and caveats: A small share of clonotypes appeared in both CD4 and CD8 compartments. The presence of abundant clonotypes contaminating from the bulk population was possible in FACS-sorted repertoires.

The 5'RACE template-switching step produced TCR cDNA and added a universal primer site and UMIs. TCRdb re-derived calls from the 5' RACE reads in MiXCR, one entry per CDR3 protein. The data contain 150,000 or so distinct CDR3 sequences, roughly 8.8% of them singletons. This CDR3 contains 14 residues. The germline CDR1 and CDR2 sequences are MNHNY and SVGAGI (reference sequence). Trimming removed 3 bases from V and 2 bases from J, with 11 bases in between. On this clonotype: Its antigen is unknown.

V usage is TRBV6-6 and J usage is TRBJ2-7, with D perhaps TRBD1 (6 bases). This clonotype originated in a man aged 18 to 29 who received the YFV17D yellow fever vaccine. The sample was CD8+ T cells sorted from PBMCs, taken 45 days after the yellow fever booster vaccination. CDR3 sequence: CASSYSGTPYEQYF. The CDR3 coding sequence is TGTGCCAGCAGTTATTCCGGGACACCCTACGAGCAGTACTTC.